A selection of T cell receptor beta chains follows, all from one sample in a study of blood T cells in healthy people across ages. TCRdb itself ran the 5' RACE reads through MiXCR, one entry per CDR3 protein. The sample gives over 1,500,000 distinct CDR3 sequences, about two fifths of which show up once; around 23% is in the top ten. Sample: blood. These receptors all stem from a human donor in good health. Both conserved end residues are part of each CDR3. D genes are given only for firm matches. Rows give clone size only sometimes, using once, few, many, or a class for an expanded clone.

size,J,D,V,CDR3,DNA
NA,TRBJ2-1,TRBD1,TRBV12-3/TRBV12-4,CASLYSGTGLGPGLRNEQFF,TGTGCCAGCCTCTACTCCGGGACAGGGTTAGGCCCAGGTCTAAGAAATGAGCAGTTCTTC
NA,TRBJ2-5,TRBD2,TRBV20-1,CSARDRGGLGVLKQYF,TGCAGTGCTAGAGATCGTGGGGGACTAGGGGTGCTCAAGCAGTACTTC
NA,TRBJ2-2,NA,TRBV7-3,CASKWGANTGELFF,TGTGCCAGCAAGTGGGGGGCGAACACCGGGGAGCTGTTTTTT
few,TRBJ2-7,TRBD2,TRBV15,CATSGSSGAATYEQYF,TGTGCCACCAGCGGGTCTAGCGGGGCCGCCACCTACGAGCAGTACTTC
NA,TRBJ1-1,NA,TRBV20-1,CSARDDGRAAAEAFF,TGCAGTGCTAGAGATGACGGTAGGGCGGCGGCTGAAGCTTTCTTT
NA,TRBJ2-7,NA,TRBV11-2,CASSRPGTGNEQYF,TGTGCCAGCAGCCGTCCCGGGACGGGCAACGAGCAGTACTTC
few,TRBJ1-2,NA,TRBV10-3,CAISEPSDGAYGYTF,TGTGCCATCAGTGAGCCTTCTGACGGTGCTTATGGCTACACCTTC
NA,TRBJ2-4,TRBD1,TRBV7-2,CASSAGQGVEAKNIQYF,TGTGCCAGCAGCGCGGGACAGGGGGTTGAGGCCAAAAACATTCAGTACTTC
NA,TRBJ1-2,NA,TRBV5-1,CASSPGSAAIGYTF,TGCGCCAGCAGCCCCGGTTCAGCCGCCATCGGCTACACCTTC
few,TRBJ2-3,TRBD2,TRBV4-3,CASSQGTSGGRSTDTQYF,TGCGCCAGCAGCCAGGGGACTAGCGGGGGGCGTAGCACAGATACGCAGTATTTT
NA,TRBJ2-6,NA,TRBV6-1,CASLGLVPGANVLTF,TGTGCCAGCCTGGGGCTCGTCCCTGGGGCCAACGTCCTGACTTTC
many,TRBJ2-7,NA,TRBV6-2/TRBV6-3,CASSYRVYEQYF,TGTGCCAGCAGTTACAGGGTCTACGAGCAGTACTTC
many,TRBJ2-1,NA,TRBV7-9,CASSLSDEQFF,TGTGCCAGCAGCTTATCCGATGAGCAGTTCTTC
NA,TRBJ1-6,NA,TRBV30,CAWSAGLTNSPLHF,TGTGCCTGGAGTGCGGGACTGACTAATTCACCCCTCCACTTT
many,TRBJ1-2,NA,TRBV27,CASSPQSNYGYTF,TGTGCCAGCAGCCCCCAGAGTAACTATGGCTACACCTTC
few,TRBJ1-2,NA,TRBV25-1,CASSEPANYGYTF,TGTGCCAGCAGTGAACCAGCAAACTATGGCTACACCTTC
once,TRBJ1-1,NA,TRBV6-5,CASSYSPGLDTEAFF,TGTGCCAGCAGTTACTCTCCGGGGCTGGACACTGAAGCTTTCTTT